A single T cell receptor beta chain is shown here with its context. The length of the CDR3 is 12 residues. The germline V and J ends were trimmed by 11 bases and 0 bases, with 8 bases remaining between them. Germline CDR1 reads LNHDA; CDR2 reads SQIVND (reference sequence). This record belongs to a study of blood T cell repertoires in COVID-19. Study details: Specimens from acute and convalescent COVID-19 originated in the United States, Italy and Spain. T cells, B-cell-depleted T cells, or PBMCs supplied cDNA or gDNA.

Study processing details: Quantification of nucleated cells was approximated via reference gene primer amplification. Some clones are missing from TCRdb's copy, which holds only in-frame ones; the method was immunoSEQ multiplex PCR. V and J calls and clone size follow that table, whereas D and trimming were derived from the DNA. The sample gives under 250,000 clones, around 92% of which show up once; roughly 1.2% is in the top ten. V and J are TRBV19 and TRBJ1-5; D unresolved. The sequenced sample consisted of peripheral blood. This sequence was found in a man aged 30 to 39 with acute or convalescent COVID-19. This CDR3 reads CAGVASNQPQHF. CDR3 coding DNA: TGTGCCGGCGTAGCTAGCAATCAGCCCCAGCATTTT.